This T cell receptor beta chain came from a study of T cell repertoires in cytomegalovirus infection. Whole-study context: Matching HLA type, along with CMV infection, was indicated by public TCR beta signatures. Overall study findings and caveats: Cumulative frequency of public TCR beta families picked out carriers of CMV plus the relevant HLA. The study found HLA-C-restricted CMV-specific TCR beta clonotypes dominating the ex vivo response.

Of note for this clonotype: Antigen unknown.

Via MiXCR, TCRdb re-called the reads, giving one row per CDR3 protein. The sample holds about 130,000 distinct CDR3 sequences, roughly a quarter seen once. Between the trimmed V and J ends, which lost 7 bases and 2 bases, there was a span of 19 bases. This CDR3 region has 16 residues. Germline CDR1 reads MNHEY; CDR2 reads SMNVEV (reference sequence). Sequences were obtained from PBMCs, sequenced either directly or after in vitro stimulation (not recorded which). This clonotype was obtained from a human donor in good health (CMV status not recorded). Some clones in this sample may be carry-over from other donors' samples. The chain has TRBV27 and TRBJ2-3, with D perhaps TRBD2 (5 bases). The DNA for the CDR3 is TGTGCCAGCAAACCTATTTTAGGGAGACCCACAGATACGCAGTATTTT. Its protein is CASKPILGRPTDTQYF.